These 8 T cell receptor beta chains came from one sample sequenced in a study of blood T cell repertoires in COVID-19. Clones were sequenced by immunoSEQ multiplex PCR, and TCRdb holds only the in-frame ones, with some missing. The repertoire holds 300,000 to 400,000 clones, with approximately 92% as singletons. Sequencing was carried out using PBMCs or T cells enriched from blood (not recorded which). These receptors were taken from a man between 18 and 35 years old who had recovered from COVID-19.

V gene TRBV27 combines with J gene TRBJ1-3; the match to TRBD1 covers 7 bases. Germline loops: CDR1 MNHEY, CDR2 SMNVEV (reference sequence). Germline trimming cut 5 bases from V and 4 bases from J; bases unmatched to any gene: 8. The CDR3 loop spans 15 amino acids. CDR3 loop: CASSPEGAVGNTIYF. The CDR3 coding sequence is TGTGCCAGCAGTCCGGAGGGGGCGGTGGGAAACACCATATATTTT.

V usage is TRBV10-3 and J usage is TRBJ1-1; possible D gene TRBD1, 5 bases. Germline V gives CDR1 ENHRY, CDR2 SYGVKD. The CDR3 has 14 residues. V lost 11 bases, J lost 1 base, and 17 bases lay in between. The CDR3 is CAVGGPLPNTEAFF. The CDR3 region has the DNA TGTGCCGTGGGGGGTCCCCTCCCGAACACTGAAGCTTTCTTT.

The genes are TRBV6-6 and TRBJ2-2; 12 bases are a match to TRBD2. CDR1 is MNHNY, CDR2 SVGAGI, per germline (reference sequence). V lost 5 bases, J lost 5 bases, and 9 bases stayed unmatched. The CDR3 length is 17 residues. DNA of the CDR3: TGTGCCAGCAGTCGACTAGCGGGAGAAGTAGGGACCGGGGAGCTGTTTTTT. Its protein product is CASSRLAGEVGTGELFF.

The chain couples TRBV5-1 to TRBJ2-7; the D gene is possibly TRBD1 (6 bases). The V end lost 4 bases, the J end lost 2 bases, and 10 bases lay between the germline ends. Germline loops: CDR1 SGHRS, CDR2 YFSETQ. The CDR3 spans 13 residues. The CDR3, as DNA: TGCGCCAGCAGCGAAGGGGGACCCTACGAGCAGTACTTC. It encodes CASSEGGPYEQYF.

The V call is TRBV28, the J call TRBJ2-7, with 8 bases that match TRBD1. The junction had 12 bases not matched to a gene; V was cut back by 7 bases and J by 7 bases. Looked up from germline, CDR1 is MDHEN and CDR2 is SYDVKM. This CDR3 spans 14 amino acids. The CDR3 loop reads CASTSQTGVQEQYF. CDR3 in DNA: TGTGCCAGCACAAGCCAGACAGGGGTTCAAGAGCAGTACTTC.

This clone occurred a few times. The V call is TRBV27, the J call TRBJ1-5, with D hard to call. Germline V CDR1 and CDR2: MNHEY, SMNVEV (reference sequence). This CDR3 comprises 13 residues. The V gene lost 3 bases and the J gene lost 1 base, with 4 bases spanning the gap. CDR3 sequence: CASSFYSNQPQHF. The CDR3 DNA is TGTGCCAGCAGTTTCTACAGCAATCAGCCCCAGCATTTT.

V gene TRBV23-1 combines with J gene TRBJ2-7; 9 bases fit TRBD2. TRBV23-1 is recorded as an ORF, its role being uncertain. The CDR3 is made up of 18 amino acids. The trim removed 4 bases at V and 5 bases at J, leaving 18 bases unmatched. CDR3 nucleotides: TGCGCCAGCAGTCCTACGCAAGGCGGGAGGGTCCGGGTTCACGAGCAGTACTTC. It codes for CASSPTQGGRVRVHEQYF.

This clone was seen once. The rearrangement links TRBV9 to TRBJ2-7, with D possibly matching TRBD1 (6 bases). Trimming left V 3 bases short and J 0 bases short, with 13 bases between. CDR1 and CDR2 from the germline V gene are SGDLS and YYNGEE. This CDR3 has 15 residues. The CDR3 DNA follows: TGTGCCAGCAGCGCCGGTGGGGGCCGCTCCTACGAGCAGTACTTC. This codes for CASSAGGGRSYEQYF.